The following is a T cell receptor (beta chain) sequence with its context. What it recognizes is unknown. Use of 60 Vbeta and 13 Jbeta primers characterized the PCR. Some clones are missing from TCRdb's copy, which holds only in-frame ones; the method was immunoSEQ multiplex PCR. The sample consists of roughly 150,000 clones, approximately 79% of them appearing once. The germline gives CDR1 SNHLY, CDR2 FYNNEI. With 4 bases removed from V and 4 bases from J, the gap between germline ends came to 20 bases. The CDR3 length is 17 residues. The data derive from a study of cytomegalovirus exposure and HLA in healthy donors. Study observations and caveats: The authors later found most CMV-associated TCR beta chains appeared HLA-restricted. Later analysis suggested links between common viral pathogens and several top significant clusters. Reported results showed that the classifier diagnosed cytomegalovirus status with high specificity and sensitivity. Later on, an analysis showed TCR association rates differing by HLA locus, with DRB1 the most and HLA-C the fewest.

V is TRBV2 and J is TRBJ1-3; D is unresolved. This sequence was found in a male donor in good health and CMV-seronegative. Sequences were obtained from PBMCs. CDR3 sequence (DNA): TGTGCCAGCAGTGTCCTAGGCGGACGTACGGGAGGAAACACCATATATTTT. Translating it yields CASSVLGGRTGGNTIYF.